The rows below give T cell receptor beta chains drawn from one sample of a study of blood T cell repertoires in COVID-19. Sequencing used immunoSEQ multiplex PCR; TCRdb keeps in-frame clones, though not all of them. The sample gives around 50,000 clones, 82% of which show up once; roughly 10% is in the top ten. What was sequenced was peripheral blood. The receptors shown here come from an elderly man with COVID-19, enrolled during active disease. CDR3s include the opening cysteine and the closing phenylalanine or tryptophan. The order of the fields is clone size, V gene, J gene, D gene, CDR3 DNA, CDR3 protein. The D gene is left open where the match is weak. Where a row states a size, it is once, few, many or the class of an expanded clone; other rows omit it.

-	TRBV7-3	TRBJ1-2	-	TGTGCCAGCAGCTCTCGAGGGGGTGAGGGCTACACCTTC	CASSSRGGEGYTF
-	TRBV5-4	TRBJ1-3	-	TGTGCCAGCAGCTCAAATCCGGGCAGGGGACACACCATATATTTT	CASSSNPGRGHTIYF
-	TRBV3-1/TRBV3-2	TRBJ2-5	-	TGTGCCAGCAGCCCATTCAACCACAGGGTGGGAGAGACCCAGTACTTC	CASSPFNHRVGETQYF
-	TRBV30	TRBJ2-1	TRBD2	TGTGCCTGGAGTGTACCCCCCCCAGGACTAGCGGGGGCCGGGGATGAGCAGTTCTTC	CAWSVPPPGLAGAGDEQFF
-	TRBV7-2	TRBJ1-2	TRBD1	TGTGCCAGCAGCTTAGAAGGGACAGCCGCTAACTATGGCTACACCTTC	CASSLEGTAANYGYTF
-	TRBV7-9	TRBJ1-4	TRBD1	TGTGCCAGCAGCACATACAGGGGGCGAGATGAAAAACTGTTTTTT	CASSTYRGRDEKLFF
-	TRBV5-1	TRBJ1-1	TRBD1	TGCGCCAGCAGTCGGACAGGGAGCACTGAAGCTTTCTTT	CASSRTGSTEAFF
-	TRBV12-3/TRBV12-4	TRBJ2-1	TRBD2	TGTGCCAGCAGTTCGCCGACTAGCATCGCGTTCTTC	CASSSPTSIAFF
-	TRBV6-6	TRBJ2-7	TRBD1	TGTGCCAGCAGTTACGGGACAGGGGAGGCCGAGCAGTACTTC	CASSYGTGEAEQYF
-	TRBV2	TRBJ2-6	TRBD1	TGTGCCAGCAGCCGGGACAGATCAAACTCTGGGGCCAACGTCCTGACTTTC	CASSRDRSNSGANVLTF
-	TRBV18	TRBJ2-7	TRBD1	TGTGCCAGCTCAGAAAACGGACAGGGCTACGAGCAGTACTTC	CASSENGQGYEQYF
-	TRBV28	TRBJ2-1	TRBD2	TGTGCCAGCAGTTTAGGGGAGGGTGGTGAGCAGTTCTTC	CASSLGEGGEQFF
-	TRBV9	TRBJ2-5	-	TGTGCCAGCAGCGTAGAGGCAGGGCGCCAAGAGACCCAGTACTTC	CASSVEAGRQETQYF
few	TRBV3-1/TRBV3-2	TRBJ1-3	-	TGTGCCAGCAGCCAAGGTGCACCCGGCTCTGGAAACACCATATATTTT	CASSQGAPGSGNTIYF
-	TRBV12-3/TRBV12-4	TRBJ1-2	-	TGTGCCAGCAGTTTAGGCCTAGGTGGCTACACCTTC	CASSLGLGGYTF
-	TRBV4-1	TRBJ1-6	TRBD1	TGCGCCAGCAGCCAAGATGACAGGGGTTATTGGAATTCACCCCTCCACTTT	CASSQDDRGYWNSPLHF
-	TRBV5-1	TRBJ2-5	TRBD1	TGCGCCAGCAGCGCAGGGGACAGGGGTGTAGAGGAGACCCAGTACTTC	CASSAGDRGVEETQYF
-	TRBV4-1	TRBJ1-1	-	TGCGCCAGCAGCCAAGATACCGCCCTGGGGAGTACTGAAGCTTTCTTT	CASSQDTALGSTEAFF
few	TRBV3-1/TRBV3-2	TRBJ1-4	-	TGTGCCAGCAGCAGGGGCCGGAATGAAAAACTGTTTTTT	CASSRGRNEKLFF
-	TRBV5-4	TRBJ1-2	-	TGTGCCAGCAGCTTGGATAGAAACGGCTACACCTTC	CASSLDRNGYTF
-	TRBV2	TRBJ1-1	-	TGTGCCAGCAGTCCCCAATTGACAGTGAACACTGAAGCTTTCTTT	CASSPQLTVNTEAFF
-	TRBV6-2/TRBV6-3	TRBJ1-2	-	TGTGCCAGCAGTTTGGGAGGAGCCCTGGGAGGCTACACCTTC	CASSLGGALGGYTF
few	TRBV2	TRBJ2-1	TRBD2	TGTGCCAGCAGTCCTATTGGCGGGGGGGCCGATGAGCAGTTCTTC	CASSPIGGGADEQFF
-	TRBV20-1	TRBJ1-2	-	TGCAGTGCTAGTTTGCAGGCCTCCTATGGCTACACCTTC	CSASLQASYGYTF
-	TRBV18	TRBJ2-4	-	TGTGCCAGCTCACCACTAGAGGCAGGGCCCGCCAAAAACATTCAGTACTTC	CASSPLEAGPAKNIQYF
-	TRBV10-3	TRBJ2-7	-	TGTGCCATCAGTGGGACAGATTCCTACGAGCAGTACTTC	CAISGTDSYEQYF
-	TRBV7-2	TRBJ1-4	-	TGTGCCAGCAGCTTAGGGACAGCGGGGGAAAAACTGTTTTTT	CASSLGTAGEKLFF
-	TRBV27	TRBJ2-2	TRBD2	TGTGCCAGCAGTCGACAACTAGCGGGAGCGATCACCGGGGAGCTGTTTTTT	CASSRQLAGAITGELFF
once	TRBV7-9	TRBJ1-2	TRBD1	TGTGCCAGCAGCTTAACAGGGGTAGACTATGGCTACACCTTC	CASSLTGVDYGYTF
-	TRBV7-2	TRBJ1-2	-	TGTGCCAGCAGCTACTCCGGCCGGCGGGGCTACACCTTC	CASSYSGRRGYTF
-	TRBV2	TRBJ1-1	-	TGTGCCCAAAGGCGAGGAGTCAACACTGAAGCTTTCTTT	CAQRRGVNTEAFF
-	TRBV11-2	TRBJ1-2	TRBD1	TGTGCCAGCAGCTTAGCGGGACAGGGAGGTGGCTACACCTTC	CASSLAGQGGGYTF
-	TRBV4-2	TRBJ1-2	-	TGTGCCAGCAGCCAAGGGGCCAAGGAAGGGGATGGCTACACCTTC	CASSQGAKEGDGYTF
-	TRBV4-2	TRBJ2-6	-	TGTGCCAGCAGCCAGGCTCAGGGTCCTGGGGCCAACGTCCTGACTTTC	CASSQAQGPGANVLTF
-	TRBV5-1	TRBJ1-1	-	TGCGCCAGCAGCTTGGGTGCGGGGAACACTGAAGCTTTCTTT	CASSLGAGNTEAFF
-	TRBV6-5	TRBJ1-4	-	TGTGCCAGCAGTTATGCGGGGGCACCTAATGAAAAACTGTTTTTT	CASSYAGAPNEKLFF